This TCR beta chain appears in the sequencing data of a study of read filtering for tumor transcriptome and immune sequencing. The CDR3 sequence is 14 residues long. The germline V gene has CDR1 KGHDR and CDR2 SFDVKD. The V gene lost 3 bases and the J gene lost 4 bases, with 9 bases spanning the gap. This clonotype showed up just a few times. Molecular barcoded adaptors covering alpha/delta and beta/gamma chains were used on 400 ng RNA. MiXCR was run by TCRdb on the reads, yielding one entry per CDR3 protein. The data contain 100,000 to 150,000 distinct CDR3 sequences, over 10% of them singletons. The J gene is TRBJ2-1, the V gene TRBV24-1, with D possibly TRBD1 on 6 matching bases. The clonotype comes from a donor aged 40 or older with multiple myeloma. The specimen sequenced was a population of CD138-negative cells sorted from bone marrow. The CDR3 reads CATSDVTGYNEQFF. CDR3 in DNA: TGTGCCACCAGTGATGTCACAGGGTACAATGAGCAGTTCTTC.